This T cell receptor (beta chain) is drawn from a study of T-cell reconstitution after alpha-beta-depleted transplantation in children. V lost 1 base, J lost 1 base, and 10 bases lay in between. The CDR3 length is 14 residues. CDR1 and CDR2 from the germline V gene are SQVTM and ANQGSEA. Preparation of the TCRbeta library used unique molecular identifiers. In TCRdb, the PCR reads were re-called with MiXCR into one record per CDR3 protein. The sample lists around 380,000 distinct CDR3 sequences; roughly a tenth were seen once. Here the sequenced sample was PBMCs from the stem cell graft donor, taken from the stem cell graft. The chain joins TRBV29-1 to TRBJ1-1, with a weak D call TRBD1 (5 bases). This clonotype was sampled from a human donor who donated a stem cell graft to a child with acute myeloid leukemia. This chain's CDR3 is CSVEAGGRNTEAFF. CDR3 DNA sequence: TGCAGCGTTGAAGCGGGGGGGAGGAACACTGAAGCTTTCTTT.